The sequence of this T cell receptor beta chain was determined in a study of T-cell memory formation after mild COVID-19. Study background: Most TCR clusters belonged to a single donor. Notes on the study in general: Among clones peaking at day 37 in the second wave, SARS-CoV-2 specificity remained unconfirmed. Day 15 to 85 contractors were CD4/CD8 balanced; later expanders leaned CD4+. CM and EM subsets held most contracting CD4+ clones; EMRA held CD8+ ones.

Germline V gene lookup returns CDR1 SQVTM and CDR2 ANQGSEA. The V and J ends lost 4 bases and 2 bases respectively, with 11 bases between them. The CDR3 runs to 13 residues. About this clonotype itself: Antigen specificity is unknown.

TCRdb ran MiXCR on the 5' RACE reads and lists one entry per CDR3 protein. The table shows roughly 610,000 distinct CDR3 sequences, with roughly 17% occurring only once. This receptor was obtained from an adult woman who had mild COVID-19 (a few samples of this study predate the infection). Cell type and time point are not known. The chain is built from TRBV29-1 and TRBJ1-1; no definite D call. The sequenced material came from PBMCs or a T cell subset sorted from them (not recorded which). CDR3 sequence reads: CSVAFEGNTEAFF. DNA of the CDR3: TGCAGCGTTGCATTCGAGGGCAACACTGAAGCTTTCTTT.